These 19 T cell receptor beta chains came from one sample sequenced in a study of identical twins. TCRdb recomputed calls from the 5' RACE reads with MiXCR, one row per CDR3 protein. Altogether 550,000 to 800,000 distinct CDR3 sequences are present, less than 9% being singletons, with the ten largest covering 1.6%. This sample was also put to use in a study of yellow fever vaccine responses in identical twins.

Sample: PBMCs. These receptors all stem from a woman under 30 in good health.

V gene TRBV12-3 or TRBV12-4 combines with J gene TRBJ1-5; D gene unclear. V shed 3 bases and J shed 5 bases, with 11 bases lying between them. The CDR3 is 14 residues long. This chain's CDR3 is CASSLGASDQPQHF. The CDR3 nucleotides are TGTGCCAGCAGTTTGGGTGCGTCGGATCAGCCCCAGCATTTT.

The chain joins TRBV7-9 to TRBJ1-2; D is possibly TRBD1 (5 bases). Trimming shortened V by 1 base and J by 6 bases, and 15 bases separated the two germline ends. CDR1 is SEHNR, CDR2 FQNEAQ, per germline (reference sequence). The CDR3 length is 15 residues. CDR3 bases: TGTGCCAGCAGCTTAGTTGGACACCTCAGAGATGGCTACACCTTC. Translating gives CASSLVGHLRDGYTF.

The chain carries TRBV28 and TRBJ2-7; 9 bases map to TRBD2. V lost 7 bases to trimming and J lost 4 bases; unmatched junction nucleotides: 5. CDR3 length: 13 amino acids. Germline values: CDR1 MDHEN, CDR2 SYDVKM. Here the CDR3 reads CASIRAGGYEQYF. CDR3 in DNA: TGTGCCAGCATTCGAGCGGGGGGTTACGAGCAGTACTTC. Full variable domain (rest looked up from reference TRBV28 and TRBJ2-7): DVKVTQSSRYLVKRTGEKVFLECVQDMDHENMFWYRQDPGLGLRLIYFSYDVKMKEKGDIPEGYSVSREKKERFSLILESASTNQTSMYLCASIRAGGYEQYFGPGTRLTVT.

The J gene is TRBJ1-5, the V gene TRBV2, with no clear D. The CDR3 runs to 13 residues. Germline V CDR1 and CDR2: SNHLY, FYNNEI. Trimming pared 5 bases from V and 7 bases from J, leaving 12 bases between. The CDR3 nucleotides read TGTGCCAGCAGTCTATCTTACACCCAGCCCCAGCATTTT. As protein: CASSLSYTQPQHF.

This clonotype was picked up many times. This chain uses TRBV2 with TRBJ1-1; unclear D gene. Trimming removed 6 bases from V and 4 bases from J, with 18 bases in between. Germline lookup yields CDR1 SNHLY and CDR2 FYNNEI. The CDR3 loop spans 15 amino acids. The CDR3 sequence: CASRKEHGSGTEAFF. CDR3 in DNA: TGTGCCAGCAGAAAGGAGCATGGTTCGGGCACTGAAGCTTTCTTT.

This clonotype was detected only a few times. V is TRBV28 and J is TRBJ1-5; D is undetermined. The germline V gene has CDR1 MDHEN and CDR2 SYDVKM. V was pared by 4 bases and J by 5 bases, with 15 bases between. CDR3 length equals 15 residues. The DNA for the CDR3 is TGTGCCAGCAGTTCCCGCTTGGGGTCCTATCAGCCCCAGCATTTT. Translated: CASSSRLGSYQPQHF. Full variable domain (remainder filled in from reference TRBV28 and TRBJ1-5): DVKVTQSSRYLVKRTGEKVFLECVQDMDHENMFWYRQDPGLGLRLIYFSYDVKMKEKGDIPEGYSVSREKKERFSLILESASTNQTSMYLCASSSRLGSYQPQHFGDGTRLSIL.

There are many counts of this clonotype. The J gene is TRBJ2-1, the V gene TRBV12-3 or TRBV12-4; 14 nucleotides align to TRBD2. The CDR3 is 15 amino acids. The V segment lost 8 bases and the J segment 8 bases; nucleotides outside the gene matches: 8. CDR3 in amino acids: CASSEGTSGSYEQFF. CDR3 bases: TGTGCCAGCTCGGAAGGGACTAGCGGGAGTTATGAGCAGTTCTTC.

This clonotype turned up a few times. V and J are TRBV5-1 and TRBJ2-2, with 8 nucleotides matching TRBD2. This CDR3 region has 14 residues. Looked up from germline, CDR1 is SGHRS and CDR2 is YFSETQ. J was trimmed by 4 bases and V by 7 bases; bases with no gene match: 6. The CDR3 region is CASSTLAGTGELFF. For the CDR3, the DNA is TGCGCCAGCTCAACCCTAGCGGGCACCGGGGAGCTGTTTTTT.

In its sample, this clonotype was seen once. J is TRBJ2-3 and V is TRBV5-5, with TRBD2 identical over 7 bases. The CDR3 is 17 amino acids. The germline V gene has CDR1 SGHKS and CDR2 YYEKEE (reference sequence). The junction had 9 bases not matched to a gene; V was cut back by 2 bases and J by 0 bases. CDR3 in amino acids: CASSFGGSSSSTDTQYF. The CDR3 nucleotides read TGTGCCAGCAGCTTTGGCGGGAGTTCCTCTAGCACAGATACGCAGTATTTT.

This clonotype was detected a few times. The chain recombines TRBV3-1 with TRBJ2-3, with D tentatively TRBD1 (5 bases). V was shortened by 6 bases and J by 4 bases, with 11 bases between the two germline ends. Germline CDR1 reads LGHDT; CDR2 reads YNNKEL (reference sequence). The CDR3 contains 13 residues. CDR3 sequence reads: CASRGQFADTQYF. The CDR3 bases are TGTGCCAGCAGGGGGCAGTTTGCAGATACGCAGTATTTT.

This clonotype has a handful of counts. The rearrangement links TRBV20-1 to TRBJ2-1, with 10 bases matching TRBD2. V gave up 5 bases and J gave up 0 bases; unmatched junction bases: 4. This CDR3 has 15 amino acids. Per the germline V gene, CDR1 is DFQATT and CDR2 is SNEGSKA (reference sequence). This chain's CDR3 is CSAPGLADSYNEQFF. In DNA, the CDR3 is TGCAGTGCTCCAGGACTAGCGGACTCCTACAATGAGCAGTTCTTC.

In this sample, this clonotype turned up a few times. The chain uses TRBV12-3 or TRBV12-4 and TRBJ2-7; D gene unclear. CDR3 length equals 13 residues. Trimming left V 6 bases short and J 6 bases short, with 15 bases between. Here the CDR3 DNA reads TGTGCCAGCAGCCAAGCAGCATCGGGCGAGCAGTACGTC. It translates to CASSQAASGEQYV.

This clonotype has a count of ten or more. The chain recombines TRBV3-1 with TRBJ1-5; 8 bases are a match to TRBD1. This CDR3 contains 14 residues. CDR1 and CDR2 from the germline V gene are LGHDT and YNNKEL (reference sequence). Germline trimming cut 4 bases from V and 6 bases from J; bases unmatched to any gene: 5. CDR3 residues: CASSLGQGVQPQHF. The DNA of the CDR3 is TGTGCCAGCAGCCTCGGACAGGGAGTTCAGCCCCAGCATTTT. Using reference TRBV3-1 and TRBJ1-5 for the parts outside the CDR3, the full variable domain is DTAVSQTPKYLVTQMGNDKSIKCEQNLGHDTMYWYKQDSKKFLKIMFSYNNKELIINETVPNRFSPKSPDKAHLNLHINSLELGDSAVYFCASSLGQGVQPQHFGDGTRLSIL.

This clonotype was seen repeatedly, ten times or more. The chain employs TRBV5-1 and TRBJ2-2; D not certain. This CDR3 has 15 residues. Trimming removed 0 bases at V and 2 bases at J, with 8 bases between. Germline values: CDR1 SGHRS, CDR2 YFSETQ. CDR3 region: CASSLGVENTGELFF. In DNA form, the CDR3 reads TGCGCCAGCAGCTTGGGTGTAGAAAACACCGGGGAGCTGTTTTTT.

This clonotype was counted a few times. In DNA form, the CDR3 reads TGCAGTGCTAGATGGGGGGAAGGCACCGGGGAGCTGTTTTTT. Encoded protein: CSARWGEGTGELFF. The genes are TRBV20-1 and TRBJ2-2; D perhaps matches TRBD2 (6 bases). V lost 2 bases, J lost 4 bases, and 11 bases lay in between. The germline CDR1 and CDR2 sequences are DFQATT and SNEGSKA (reference sequence). CDR3 length: 14 residues.

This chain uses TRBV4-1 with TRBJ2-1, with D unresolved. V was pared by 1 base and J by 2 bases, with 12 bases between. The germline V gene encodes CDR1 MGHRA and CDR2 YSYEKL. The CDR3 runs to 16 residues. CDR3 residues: CASSQGVGNPYNEQFF. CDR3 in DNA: TGCGCCAGCAGCCAAGGTGTGGGGAACCCCTACAATGAGCAGTTCTTC.

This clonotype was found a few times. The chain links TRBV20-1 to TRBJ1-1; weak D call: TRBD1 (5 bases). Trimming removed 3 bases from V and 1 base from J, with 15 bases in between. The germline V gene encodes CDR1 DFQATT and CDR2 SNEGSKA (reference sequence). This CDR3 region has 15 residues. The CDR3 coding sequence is TGCAGTGCTAGTGAACCCGTGAGGGGGAACACTGAAGCTTTCTTT. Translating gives CSASEPVRGNTEAFF.

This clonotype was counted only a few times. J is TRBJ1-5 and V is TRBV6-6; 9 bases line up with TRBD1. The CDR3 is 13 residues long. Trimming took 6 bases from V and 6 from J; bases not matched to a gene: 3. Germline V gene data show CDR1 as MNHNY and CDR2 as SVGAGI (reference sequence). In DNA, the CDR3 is TGTGCCAGCAGAGGACAGGGGACTCAGCCCCAGCATTTT. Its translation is CASRGQGTQPQHF.

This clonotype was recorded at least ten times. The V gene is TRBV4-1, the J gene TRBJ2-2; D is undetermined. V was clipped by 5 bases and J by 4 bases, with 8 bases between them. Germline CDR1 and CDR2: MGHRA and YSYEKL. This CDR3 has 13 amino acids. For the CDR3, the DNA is TGCGCCAGCAGCGTTCCGGGCACCGGGGAGCTGTTTTTT. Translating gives CASSVPGTGELFF.